This entry lists 19 T cell receptor beta chains sequenced from one sample in a study of blood T cell repertoires in COVID-19. Sequencing used immunoSEQ multiplex PCR; TCRdb keeps in-frame clones, though not all of them. The sample shows 200,000 to 250,000 clones, under 85% of them seen only once. What was sequenced was PBMCs or T cells enriched from blood (not recorded which). The receptors shown here come from a man aged 55 to 69 who had recovered from COVID-19.

This chain uses TRBV5-5 with TRBJ1-1; maybe TRBD1 (5 bases). There are 14 residues in the CDR3. The germline CDR1 and CDR2 sequences are SGHKS and YYEKEE (reference sequence). V lost 2 bases and J 3 bases, leaving 11 bases between the germline ends. CDR3 DNA sequence: TGTGCCAGCAGCTTTTCTGGGGGGGACACTGAAGCTTTCTTT. Translation gives CASSFSGGDTEAFF.

CDR3 sequence (DNA): TGTGCCAGCAGCTCAAAGGGATCGGGGGAGGCCCAATCCTACAATGAGCAGTTCTTC. It is translated as CASSSKGSGEAQSYNEQFF. The rearrangement joins TRBV7-3 to TRBJ2-1; D might be TRBD2 (6 bases). The germline gives CDR1 SGHTA, CDR2 FQGTGA. Trimming cost V 4 bases and J 1 base, with 23 bases left between them. This CDR3 has 19 residues.

V and J are TRBV11-1 and TRBJ1-1, with D possibly matching TRBD1 (6 bases). The CDR3 length is 14 residues. Trimming took off 4 bases at V and 6 bases at J, with 15 bases between the two ends. CDR1 is SGHAT and CDR2 is FQDESV in the germline V gene (reference sequence). This CDR3 is CASSSTRDTSEAFF. The CDR3 nucleotides are TGTGCCAGCAGCTCGACCCGGGACACATCTGAAGCTTTCTTT.

CDR3 in amino acids: CASSQDFRGSPLHF. CDR3 bases: TGCGCCAGCAGCCAAGATTTTAGGGGTTCACCCCTCCACTTT. The V call is TRBV4-3, the J call TRBJ1-6; D possibly corresponds to TRBD1 (5 bases). The CDR3 has 14 amino acids. Trimming shortened V by 0 bases and J by 9 bases, and 9 bases separated the two germline ends. Germline loops: CDR1 LGHNA, CDR2 YSLEER.

This chain joins TRBV28 and TRBJ2-4, with 8 bases lining up with TRBD2. CDR3 length: 18 residues. The germline V gene has CDR1 MDHEN and CDR2 SYDVKM. With 4 bases clipped from V and 3 bases from J, the junction kept 14 bases outside the gene matches. CDR3 region: CASSSFWSGGEDKNIQYF. Written as DNA, the CDR3 is TGTGCCAGCAGTTCCTTTTGGAGCGGGGGAGAGGACAAAAACATTCAGTACTTC. Drawing the rest from reference TRBV28 and TRBJ2-4, the complete variable domain is DVKVTQSSRYLVKRTGEKVFLECVQDMDHENMFWYRQDPGLGLRLIYFSYDVKMKEKGDIPEGYSVSREKKERFSLILESASTNQTSMYLCASSSFWSGGEDKNIQYFGAGTRLSVL.

The CDR3 region has the DNA TGTGCCAGCAGACATGGGGGGGAATCCTACGAGCAGTACTTC. Encoded protein: CASRHGGESYEQYF. This rearrangement joins TRBV13 to TRBJ2-7, with 7 bases identical to TRBD2. V was clipped by 6 bases and J by 1 base; unmatched bases: 6. The CDR3 extends over 14 amino acids. Germline CDR1 and CDR2: PRHDT and FYEKMQ (reference sequence).

V gene TRBV7-9 combines with J gene TRBJ1-1, with 9 bases that match TRBD1. The CDR3 runs to 14 residues. With V trimmed by 5 bases and J by 3 bases, 4 bases remained unmatched. Germline assignment: CDR1 SEHNR and CDR2 FQNEAQ (reference sequence). This CDR3 reads CASSKGQGYTEAFF. The CDR3 DNA sequence: TGTGCCAGCAGCAAGGGACAGGGTTACACTGAAGCTTTCTTT.

The rearrangement links TRBV18 to TRBJ1-1; D remains unclear. V shed 3 bases and J shed 4 bases, with 6 bases lying between them. The CDR3 consists of 12 residues. Per the germline V gene, CDR1 is KGHSH and CDR2 is LQKENI. CDR3 region: CASSPLSTEAFF. CDR3 bases: TGTGCCAGCTCACCGTTGAGCACTGAAGCTTTCTTT.

DNA for the CDR3: TGCGCCAGCAGCCTCACGGGACATCAATACGAGCAGTACTTC. Amino acid sequence: CASSLTGHQYEQYF. This chain connects TRBV5-1 to TRBJ2-7; D is perhaps TRBD1 (6 bases). Trimming left V 4 bases short and J 4 bases short, with 15 bases between. Germline-derived CDR1 and CDR2 are SGHRS and YFSETQ. The CDR3 has 14 residues.

The chain carries TRBV19 and TRBJ1-1; 7 nucleotides agree with TRBD1. The CDR3 has 14 residues. Germline V lookup: CDR1 LNHDA, CDR2 SQIVND (reference sequence). J gave up 4 bases and V 6 bases, and 8 bases lay outside the gene matches. The CDR3 region is CASSSGTVTTEAFF. The CDR3 bases are TGTGCCAGTAGCTCCGGGACAGTCACCACTGAAGCTTTCTTT. Using reference TRBV19 and TRBJ1-1 for the parts outside the CDR3, the full variable domain is DGGITQSPKYLFRKEGQNVTLSCEQNLNHDAMYWYRQDPGQGLRLIYYSQIVNDFQKGDIAEGYSVSREKKESFPLTVTSAQKNPTAFYLCASSSGTVTTEAFFGQGTRLTVV.

This sequence joins TRBV5-6 and TRBJ2-5, with a weak D call TRBD2 (5 bases). The ends were cut back, 4 bases at V and 5 bases at J, with 12 bases in the middle. Germline V CDR1 and CDR2: SGHDT, YYEEEE. This CDR3 contains 13 residues. CDR3 sequence: CASSVDSKETQYF. CDR3 coding DNA: TGTGCCAGCAGCGTGGACTCCAAGGAGACCCAGTACTTC.

The chain carries TRBV27 and TRBJ1-2, with D tentatively TRBD1 (5 bases). CDR1 is MNHEY, CDR2 SMNVEV, per germline (reference sequence). The V and J ends lost 3 bases and 7 bases respectively, with 12 bases between them. CDR3 size: 13 residues. The CDR3 sequence is CASSFSGYGGYTF. CDR3 sequence (DNA): TGTGCCAGCAGTTTTTCAGGGTACGGTGGCTACACCTTC.

This chain connects TRBV7-2 to TRBJ2-6, with D perhaps matching TRBD1 (6 bases). V lost 5 bases and J lost 0, with 11 bases in between. This CDR3 comprises 16 residues. The germline V gene has CDR1 SGHTA and CDR2 FQGNSA. CDR3 DNA: TGTGCCAGCAGCATGGGACATATCTCTGGGGCCAACGTCCTGACTTTC. This sequence encodes CASSMGHISGANVLTF.

As DNA, the CDR3 is TGCGCCAGCAGCAAACGACTAGTTGGAGATACGCAGTATTTT. The encoded protein is CASSKRLVGDTQYF. The chain couples TRBV5-1 to TRBJ2-3; D is perhaps TRBD2 (6 bases). V gave up 4 bases and J gave up 5 bases, with 14 bases separating them. The CDR3 sequence is 14 residues long. Germline CDR1 reads SGHRS; CDR2 reads YFSETQ.

The chain has TRBV11-2 and TRBJ2-2, with 8 bases identical to TRBD1. Germline V gives CDR1 SGHAT, CDR2 FQNNGV. V lost 3 bases and J lost 5; bases outside the gene matches: 14. The CDR3 covers 18 residues. Here the CDR3 reads CASSLGPGQGRWTGELFF. As DNA, the CDR3 is TGTGCCAGCAGCTTGGGCCCCGGACAGGGACGATGGACCGGGGAGCTGTTTTTT.

The CDR3 protein is CASSPGFQGLGKNIQYF. The DNA for the CDR3 is TGTGCCAGCTCACCAGGGTTTCAGGGTTTGGGCAAAAACATTCAGTACTTC. This chain connects TRBV18 to TRBJ2-4, with D perhaps matching TRBD1 (5 bases). Germline CDR1 KGHSH, CDR2 LQKENI. Trimming stripped 2 bases from V and 3 bases from J, with 17 bases between. The CDR3 is 17 amino acids.

The chain combines TRBV19 with TRBJ2-1; maybe TRBD1 (5 bases). The CDR3 covers 15 residues. V was trimmed by 2 bases and J by 5 bases, leaving 13 bases between them. Germline-derived CDR1 and CDR2 are LNHDA and SQIVND (reference sequence). CDR3 protein: CASSIRDDRDNEQFF. The CDR3 coding sequence is TGTGCCAGTAGTATAAGGGATGACAGAGACAATGAGCAGTTCTTC. The variable domain in full, completed from reference TRBV19 and TRBJ2-1, reads DGGITQSPKYLFRKEGQNVTLSCEQNLNHDAMYWYRQDPGQGLRLIYYSQIVNDFQKGDIAEGYSVSREKKESFPLTVTSAQKNPTAFYLCASSIRDDRDNEQFFGPGTRLTVL.

The chain joins TRBV18 to TRBJ1-1; the match to TRBD1 covers 7 bases. Germline trimming cut 2 bases from V and 4 bases from J; bases unmatched to any gene: 4. The CDR3 is made up of 14 amino acids. Germline-derived CDR1 and CDR2 are KGHSH and LQKENI. The CDR3 region has the DNA TGTGCCAGCTCACCATCATCAGGGGGCACTGAAGCTTTCTTT. The encoded protein is CASSPSSGGTEAFF.

This clone showed up just a few times. The gene calls are TRBV5-4 and TRBJ1-2, with D unclear. This CDR3 comprises 17 residues. CDR1 SGHNT and CDR2 YYREEE come from the germline V gene (reference sequence). Trimming removed 4 bases from V and 0 bases from J, with 19 bases in between. The CDR3 bases are TGTGCCAGCAGCCCTAACGGGAGGGCCCTTACTAACTATGGCTACACCTTC. Protein product: CASSPNGRALTNYGYTF.